What follows is one T cell receptor (beta chain) and its context. Antigen unknown. TCRdb processed the multiplex PCR reads anew with MiXCR; each CDR3 protein has one entry. The data contain fewer than 300,000 distinct CDR3 sequences, approximately 30% of them seen just once; the ten biggest clones take up around 1.4%. The sample belongs to a study of breast tumors, draining lymph nodes, adjacent tissues. Study-level points and caveats: Compared with lymph nodes, tumors were less diverse; compared with nontumor tissue, more. Findings are consistent with lymph node origin and intratumoral expansion of most tumor T cells.

The germline gives CDR1 LGHNT, CDR2 FRNRAP. CDR3 size: 12 residues. Axillary draining lymph nodes of breast cancer patients supplied the node samples. What was sequenced was axillary lymph node tissue. This chain connects TRBV12-5 to TRBJ1-2, with D possibly matching TRBD1 (5 bases). The clonotype comes from a female donor with breast cancer. Some clones in this sample may be carry-over from other donors' samples. The CDR3 region has the DNA TGTGCCAGCGGGGACGGGAACTATGGCTACACCTTC. This gives the protein CASGDGNYGYTF.